The 28 T cell receptor beta chains given below trace back to one sample, sequenced in a study of blood T cell repertoires in COVID-19. The assay was immunoSEQ multiplex PCR, and TCRdb's table has in-frame clones only and misses some. The table shows about 80,000 clones, with 84% occurring only once. The sample was peripheral blood. The receptors shown here come from a human donor in a cohort sampled during active COVID-19.

This rearrangement joins TRBV6-5 to TRBJ1-5; D not resolved. The V gene's germline CDR1 is MNHEY and CDR2 SVGAGI. The CDR3 runs 13 residues. The V gene lost 7 bases and the J gene lost 0 bases, with 7 bases spanning the gap. The CDR3 sequence is CASNRGSNQPQHF. CDR3 nucleotides: TGTGCCAGCAACCGGGGTAGCAATCAGCCCCAGCATTTT.

The V gene is TRBV2, the J gene TRBJ2-2, with TRBD2 identical over 8 bases. The CDR3 is 15 amino acids. V was pared by 6 bases and J by 3 bases, with 6 bases of the junction left unmatched. The V gene's germline CDR1 is SNHLY and CDR2 FYNNEI. The CDR3: CASRNGRGDTGELFF. CDR3 sequence (DNA): TGTGCCAGCAGAAACGGGCGGGGGGACACCGGGGAGCTGTTTTTT.

This clone was seen once. The chain employs TRBV9 and TRBJ2-1, with TRBD2 matching over 7 bases. The germline V gene encodes CDR1 SGDLS and CDR2 YYNGEE. The V and J ends lost 2 bases and 0 bases, in that order; junction bases with no gene match: 8. CDR3 length: 17 residues. This chain's CDR3 is CASSVYSAGDSYNEQFF. CDR3 DNA sequence: TGTGCCAGCAGCGTGTATTCCGCGGGGGACTCCTACAATGAGCAGTTCTTC.

The V gene is TRBV7-9, the J gene TRBJ2-3; TRBD1 aligns across 9 bases. The CDR3 spans 17 residues. Germline trimming cut 1 base from V and 4 bases from J; bases unmatched to any gene: 9. Germline V gene data show CDR1 as SEHNR and CDR2 as FQNEAQ (reference sequence). The CDR3 region has the DNA TGTGCCAGCAGCTTAGTTACAGGACAGGGGAGGCCAGATACGCAGTATTTT. Its protein product is CASSLVTGQGRPDTQYF.

This clone was seen more than once but under ten times. The chain links TRBV2 to TRBJ1-1, with D unresolved. This CDR3 region has 12 residues. CDR1 and CDR2 (germline): SNHLY, FYNNEI. The V gene lost 4 bases and the J gene lost 8 bases, with 11 bases spanning the gap. The CDR3 is CASSASPIEAFF. The CDR3 coding sequence is TGTGCCAGCAGTGCCTCTCCTATCGAAGCTTTCTTT.

The chain combines TRBV9 with TRBJ1-1, with a weak D call TRBD1 (6 bases). This CDR3 spans 13 amino acids. V lost 0 bases and J 5 bases, leaving 8 bases between the germline ends. CDR1 SGDLS and CDR2 YYNGEE come from the germline V gene. The CDR3 loop reads CASSVAGDTEAFF. CDR3 bases: TGTGCCAGCAGCGTAGCAGGGGATACTGAAGCTTTCTTT.

This clone was seen just once. The rearrangement joins TRBV18 to TRBJ1-3; no firm D call. Deletions cut 3 bases from V and 0 bases from J, with 9 bases between. CDR3 length: 15 amino acids. Germline V gives CDR1 KGHSH, CDR2 LQKENI. In DNA, the CDR3 is TGTGCCAGCTCACCGATGGAGGCCTCTGGAAACACCATATATTTT. It yields the protein CASSPMEASGNTIYF.

The chain employs TRBV5-1 and TRBJ1-1; D perhaps matches TRBD1 (5 bases). The CDR3 contains 14 residues. CDR1 and CDR2 (germline): SGHRS, YFSETQ. Between the trimmed V and J ends, which lost 1 base and 5 bases, there was a span of 12 bases. The CDR3 sequence is CASSLSGQRTEAFF. In DNA, the CDR3 is TGCGCCAGCAGCTTGTCAGGACAAAGGACTGAAGCTTTCTTT.

The chain employs TRBV19 and TRBJ1-6, with TRBD1 as a possible D gene (6 bases). The CDR3 runs to 14 residues. V lost 7 bases and J 8 bases, leaving 15 bases between the germline ends. In germline, CDR1 is LNHDA, CDR2 SQIVND (reference sequence). CDR3 sequence reads: CASTARGRDSPLHF. The CDR3 coding sequence is TGTGCCAGTACAGCCAGGGGACGGGATTCACCCCTCCACTTT.

The rearrangement links TRBV2 to TRBJ2-3; 9 bases line up with TRBD2. Germline V gives CDR1 SNHLY, CDR2 FYNNEI. This CDR3 comprises 15 residues. V was clipped by 4 bases and J by 1 base; unmatched bases: 3. CDR3: CASSGPSGGTDTQYF. The CDR3 DNA reads TGTGCCAGCAGTGGGCCTAGCGGGGGCACAGATACGCAGTATTTT.

The V gene is TRBV7-9, the J gene TRBJ2-2; 10 bases map to TRBD1. V shed 7 bases, J shed 2 bases, and the junction held 4 bases outside the gene matches. The CDR3 runs to 15 residues. Germline assignment: CDR1 SEHNR and CDR2 FQNEAQ (reference sequence). CDR3 region: CASTRTGGNTGELFF. As DNA, the CDR3 is TGTGCCAGCACCCGGACAGGGGGAAACACCGGGGAGCTGTTTTTT.

The CDR3 here is CASSEKGGQTDTQYF. The CDR3, as DNA: TGTGCCAGCAGCGAAAAAGGGGGACAGACAGATACGCAGTATTTT. V usage is TRBV3-1 (or the pseudogene TRBV3-2) and J usage is TRBJ2-3; 7 positions agree with TRBD1. V was clipped by 5 bases and J by 3 bases; unmatched bases: 8. Germline assignment: CDR1 LGHDT and CDR2 YNNKEL (reference sequence). CDR3 size: 15 residues.

The chain couples TRBV12-5 to TRBJ1-3; the match to TRBD1 covers 9 bases. The CDR3 has 18 amino acids. Germline CDR1 LGHNT, CDR2 FRNRAP. Trimming took 4 bases from V and 3 from J; bases not matched to a gene: 13. The CDR3 DNA reads TGTGCTAGTGGTTACCACAGGGGGCGAGGGTTTGATGGAAACACCATATATTTT. Translating gives CASGYHRGRGFDGNTIYF.

The chain combines TRBV2 with TRBJ1-1; 11 nucleotides agree with TRBD1. The CDR3 is made up of 13 amino acids. V shed 7 bases, J shed 4 bases, and the junction held 2 bases outside the gene matches. Germline lookup yields CDR1 SNHLY and CDR2 FYNNEI. CDR3 sequence reads: CASTGQGATEAFF. For the CDR3, the DNA is TGTGCCAGCACCGGACAGGGGGCCACTGAAGCTTTCTTT.

A note on this clone: Distinct nucleotide sequences in the sample also encode this CDR3. V gene TRBV6-5 combines with J gene TRBJ1-3; D ambiguous. V was pared by 5 bases and J by 0 bases, with 8 bases between. There are 14 residues in the CDR3. Germline CDR1 MNHEY, CDR2 SVGAGI. The CDR3 coding sequence is TGTGCCAGCAGTCCGGGAAGCTCTGGAAACACCATATATTTT. This encodes CASSPGSSGNTIYF.

V and J are TRBV5-4 and TRBJ1-1; D is possibly TRBD1 (6 bases). Per the germline V gene, CDR1 is SGHNT and CDR2 is YYREEE (reference sequence). The CDR3 is 16 amino acids. Trimming pared 4 bases from V and 5 bases from J, leaving 21 bases between. This chain's CDR3 is CASSTATGMGRTEAFF. As DNA, the CDR3 is TGTGCCAGCAGCACCGCTACAGGGATGGGAAGGACTGAAGCTTTCTTT. Full variable domain (rest looked up from reference TRBV5-4 and TRBJ1-1): ETGVTQSPTHLIKTRGQQVTLRCSSQSGHNTVSWYQQALGQGPQFIFQYYREEENGRGNFPPRFSGLQFPNYSSELNVNALELDDSALYLCASSTATGMGRTEAFFGQGTRLTVV.

In nucleotides, the CDR3 is TGTGCCAGCAGCTTGTCGGGGGGCGTAGGTTCACCCCTCCACTTT. Translating gives CASSLSGGVGSPLHF. This chain joins TRBV5-6 and TRBJ1-6; TRBD1 might be the D (6 bases). V dropped 1 base and J dropped 9 bases, with 14 bases sitting between them. Germline V lookup: CDR1 SGHDT, CDR2 YYEEEE. The CDR3 contains 15 residues.

This clone was observed once. The rearrangement uses TRBV5-1 and TRBJ2-5; D may be TRBD1 (6 bases). Looked up from germline, CDR1 is SGHRS and CDR2 is YFSETQ. Trimming left V 0 bases short and J 2 bases short, with 11 bases between. This CDR3 contains 15 residues. Here the CDR3 DNA reads TGCGCCAGCAGCTTGGTCCCCGGACAGCAAGAGACCCAGTACTTC. It is translated as CASSLVPGQQETQYF.

The chain carries TRBV4-1 and TRBJ2-1; possibly TRBD2 for D (6 bases). V was pared by 4 bases and J by 8 bases, with 21 bases between. The CDR3 runs to 16 residues. Per germline, CDR1 MGHRA and CDR2 YSYEKL. The CDR3 loop is CASSPLGGAKGYEQFF. CDR3 in DNA: TGCGCCAGCAGCCCCTTGGGCGGGGCAAAGGGGTATGAGCAGTTCTTC.

The rearrangement uses TRBV28 and TRBJ1-5; possibly TRBD1 for D (5 bases). The CDR3 consists of 13 residues. Germline V gives CDR1 MDHEN, CDR2 SYDVKM. V gave up 8 bases and J gave up 6 bases, with 14 bases separating them. Here the CDR3 DNA reads TGTGCCAGCGTGTTGGGGGAGGGTCAGCCCCAGCATTTT. Protein: CASVLGEGQPQHF.

In its sample, this clone was seen many times. The chain recombines TRBV6-6 with TRBJ2-1; a weak D match, TRBD2 (6 bases). CDR3 size: 15 residues. The germline gives CDR1 MNHNY, CDR2 SVGAGI (reference sequence). Trimming removed 2 bases at V and 0 bases at J, with 8 bases between. The CDR3 reads CASSYETSSYNEQFF. In DNA, the CDR3 is TGTGCCAGCAGTTACGAGACTAGCTCCTACAATGAGCAGTTCTTC.

This chain uses TRBV6-5 with TRBJ1-6; TRBD1 might be the D (6 bases). The germline V and J ends were trimmed by 5 bases and 3 bases, with 11 bases remaining between them. The CDR3 sequence is 15 residues long. The V gene's germline CDR1 is MNHEY and CDR2 SVGAGI. This CDR3 reads CASSLQGDYNSPLHF. Written as DNA, the CDR3 is TGTGCCAGCAGTCTACAGGGCGACTATAATTCACCCCTCCACTTT.

The chain uses TRBV11-3 and TRBJ2-1, with 12 bases aligning to TRBD2. The CDR3 runs to 18 residues. Germline trimming cut 3 bases from V and 0 bases from J; bases unmatched to any gene: 6. Looked up from germline, CDR1 is SGHNT and CDR2 is YENEEA. CDR3 residues: CASSFTLAGGSSYNEQFF. The CDR3 bases are TGTGCCAGCAGCTTCACTCTAGCGGGGGGGAGCTCCTACAATGAGCAGTTCTTC.

The rearrangement joins TRBV14 to TRBJ1-1; 7 nucleotides match TRBD1. CDR1 and CDR2 (germline): SGHDN, FVKESK. J was trimmed by 11 bases and V by 5 bases; bases with no gene match: 11. The CDR3 runs 13 residues. In DNA form, the CDR3 reads TGTGCCAGCAGCGCCGGGACAGCTCGGGAGGCTTTCTTT. Translating gives CASSAGTAREAFF. Complete variable domain (other parts from reference TRBV14 and TRBJ1-1): EAGVTQFPSHSVIEKGQTVTLRCDPISGHDNLYWYRRVMGKEIKFLLHFVKESKQDESGMPNNRFLAERTGGTYSTLKVQPAELEDSGVYFCASSAGTAREAFFGQGTRLTVV.

The V gene is TRBV11-2, the J gene TRBJ2-7; tentative D call: TRBD1 (6 bases). Deletions cut 0 bases from V and 1 base from J, with 13 bases between. Germline-derived CDR1 and CDR2 are SGHAT and FQNNGV. The CDR3 is made up of 16 amino acids. Here the CDR3 reads CASSLDLGTISYEQYF. CDR3 bases: TGTGCCAGCAGCTTAGACCTCGGGACAATTTCCTACGAGCAGTACTTC.

There are a few counts of this clone. V usage is TRBV19 and J usage is TRBJ1-6, with TRBD1 matching over 9 bases. With V trimmed by 8 bases and J by 10 bases, 15 bases remained unmatched. This CDR3 has 16 amino acids. Germline CDR1 is LNHDA and CDR2 is SQIVND (reference sequence). The CDR3, as DNA: TGTGCCAGTGCCCAAGACCACGACAGGGGGAGATCACCCCTCCACTTT. Its protein product is CASAQDHDRGRSPLHF.

The chain is built from TRBV5-6 and TRBJ1-2; tentatively, D is TRBD1 (5 bases). The CDR3 is 13 amino acids. V lost 4 bases, J lost 4 bases, and 11 bases lay in between. Germline V lookup: CDR1 SGHDT, CDR2 YYEEEE. CDR3 loop: CASSHDSRYGYTF. For the CDR3, the DNA is TGTGCCAGCAGCCACGACAGTCGCTATGGCTACACCTTC.

This clone showed up just once. The V and J genes are TRBV4-2 and TRBJ1-1, with 10 bases lining up with TRBD1. The CDR3 length is 18 residues. Trimming cost V 0 bases and J 0 bases; bases outside gene matches: 7. Germline CDR1 and CDR2: LGHNA and YNFKEQ. The CDR3 sequence is CASSQDPTGGPLNTEAFF. In nucleotides, the CDR3 is TGTGCCAGCAGCCAAGACCCGACAGGGGGCCCTCTGAACACTGAAGCTTTCTTT.